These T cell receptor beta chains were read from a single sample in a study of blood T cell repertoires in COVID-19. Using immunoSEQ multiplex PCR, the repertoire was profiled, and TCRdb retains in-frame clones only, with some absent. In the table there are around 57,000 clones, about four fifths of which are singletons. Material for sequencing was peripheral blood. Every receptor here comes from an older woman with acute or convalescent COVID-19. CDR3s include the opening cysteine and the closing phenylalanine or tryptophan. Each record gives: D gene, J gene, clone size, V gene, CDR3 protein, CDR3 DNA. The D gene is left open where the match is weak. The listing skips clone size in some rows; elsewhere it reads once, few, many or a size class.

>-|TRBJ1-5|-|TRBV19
CASSQGAGRGPQHF
TGTGCCAGTAGTCAAGGAGCGGGGCGGGGACCCCAGCATTTT
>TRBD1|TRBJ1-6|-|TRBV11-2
CASSLDLGQGYNSPLHF
TGTGCCAGCAGCTTAGATCTTGGACAGGGATATAATTCACCCCTCCACTTT
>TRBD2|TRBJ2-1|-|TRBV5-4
CASSAKQRGGRDEQFF
TGTGCCAGCAGCGCAAAACAGCGGGGGGGCCGGGATGAGCAGTTCTTC
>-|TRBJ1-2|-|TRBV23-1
CASSQTGIYGYTF
TGCGCCAGCAGTCAAACAGGGATCTATGGCTACACCTTC
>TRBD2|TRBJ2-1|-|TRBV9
CASSAQRTSGDHNEQFF
TGTGCCAGCAGCGCCCAAAGGACTAGCGGGGACCACAATGAGCAGTTCTTC
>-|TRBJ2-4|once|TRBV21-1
CASSLCKGRVESIQYF
TGTGCCAGCAGCCTCTGCAAGGGGAGGGTCGAAAGCATTCAGTACTTC
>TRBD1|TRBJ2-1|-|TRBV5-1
CATKTGAGYNEQFF
TGCGCCACCAAGACAGGGGCAGGCTACAATGAGCAGTTCTTC
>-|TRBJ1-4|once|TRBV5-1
CASSSGQPTNEKLFF
TGCGCCAGCAGCTCGGGACAACCAACTAATGAAAAACTGTTTTTT
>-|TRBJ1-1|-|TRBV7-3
CASSLVGDTEAFF
TGTGCCAGCAGCTTAGTCGGGGACACTGAAGCTTTCTTT
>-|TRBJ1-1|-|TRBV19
CASSTPPGGTEAFF
TGTGCCAGTAGTACCCCCCCAGGAGGCACTGAAGCTTTCTTT
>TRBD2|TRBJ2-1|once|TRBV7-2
CASSPPLSGGLGNEQFF
TGTGCCAGCAGCCCCCCCCTAAGCGGGGGGTTGGGGAATGAGCAGTTCTTC
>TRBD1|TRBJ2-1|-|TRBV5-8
CASSQGMGTGGDEQFF
TGTGCCAGCAGCCAGGGGATGGGGACAGGGGGCGATGAGCAGTTCTTC
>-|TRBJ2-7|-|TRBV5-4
CASSLVAGVEQYF
TGTGCCAGCAGCTTGGTAGCCGGGGTCGAGCAGTACTTC
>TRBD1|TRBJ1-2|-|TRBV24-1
CATSDRQGRGYTF
TGTGCCACCAGTGATAGACAGGGTCGAGGCTACACCTTC
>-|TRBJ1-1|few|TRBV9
CASSVQSDSEAFF
TGTGCCAGCAGCGTACAATCAGACAGCGAAGCTTTCTTT
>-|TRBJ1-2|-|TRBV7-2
CASSPIRGGYGYTF
TGTGCCAGCAGCCCCATAAGGGGTGGCTATGGCTACACCTTC
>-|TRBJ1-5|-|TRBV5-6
CASSLFDQPQHF
TGTGCCAGCAGCTTGTTCGATCAGCCCCAGCATTTT
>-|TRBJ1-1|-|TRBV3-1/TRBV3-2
CASSQGDFTEAFF
TGTGCCAGCAGCCAAGGAGACTTCACTGAAGCTTTCTTT
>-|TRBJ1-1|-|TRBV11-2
CASSQWRFGTEAFF
TGTGCCAGCAGCCAGTGGCGGTTTGGCACTGAAGCTTTCTTT